Each of the 8 T cell receptor beta chains below was sequenced from the same sample in a study of T cells in Graves' hyperthyroidism and ophthalmopathy. From RNA transcripts, TCR beta CDR3 regions were amplified. TCR CDR3 regions were first amplified by RT-PCR with HTBI primers. MiXCR, applied by TCRdb to the multiplex PCR reads, yields one record per CDR3 protein. Of 610,000 or so distinct CDR3 sequences detected, around 45% appear once; the ten largest clones hold around 7.7%. Sequenced input: peripheral blood or thyroid tissue (not recorded which). The receptors were sampled from a woman aged 18-35 years with Graves' hyperthyroidism.

This clonotype was observed at least ten times. The genes are TRBV6-1 and TRBJ1-2, with a weak D call TRBD1 (5 bases). This CDR3 has 14 amino acids. The V and J ends lost 3 bases and 5 bases respectively, with 13 bases between them. Germline values: CDR1 MNHNS, CDR2 SASEGT. Here the CDR3 DNA reads TGTGCCAGCAGTGAGAGAAGAGACAGATATGGCTACACCTTC. Its protein product is CASSERRDRYGYTF.

This clonotype was observed at least ten times. The rearrangement uses TRBV5-8 and TRBJ2-5; no clear D. Germline CDR1 SGHTS, CDR2 YDEGEE. Trimming removed 1 base from V and 14 bases from J, with 15 bases in between. The CDR3 spans 12 residues. The CDR3 region is CASSLWRDGPYF. CDR3 nucleotide sequence: TGTGCCAGCAGCTTGTGGCGTGACGGCCCCTACTTC. The complete variable domain, with remaining parts taken from reference TRBV5-8 and TRBJ2-5, reads EAGVTQSPTHLIKTRGQQATLRCSPISGHTSVYWYQQALGLGLQFLLWYDEGEERNRGNFPPRFSGRQFPNYSSELNVNALELEDSALYLCASSLWRDGPYFGPGTRLLVL.

This clonotype was found many times. This chain connects TRBV19 to TRBJ1-5; a weak D match, TRBD1 (6 bases). The V gene's germline CDR1 is LNHDA and CDR2 SQIVND (reference sequence). CDR3 length: 14 residues. V was clipped by 5 bases and J by 4 bases, with 12 bases between them. For the CDR3, the DNA is TGTGCCAGTAGTCCCGGGACACCTAATCAGCCCCAGCATTTT. Protein sequence: CASSPGTPNQPQHF.

This clonotype was observed at least ten times. The chain is built from TRBV7-3 and TRBJ2-6, with D tentatively TRBD1 (6 bases). This CDR3 contains 14 residues. CDR1 is SGHTA and CDR2 is FQGTGA in the germline V gene. V was cut by 4 bases and J by 3 bases, with 7 bases left in between. The CDR3 bases are TGTGCCAGCAGCTCAGGGGTTGGGGCCAACGTCCTGACTTTC. As protein: CASSSGVGANVLTF.

The rearrangement uses TRBV2 and TRBJ2-5; 9 bases agree with TRBD2. The CDR3 is made up of 14 amino acids. Germline CDR1 SNHLY, CDR2 FYNNEI. After removal of 9 bases from V and 4 bases from J, the junction contained 9 bases not matched to a gene. The chain's CDR3 is CASSKAGGRETQYF. The DNA for the CDR3 is TGTGCCAGTTCAAAAGCGGGGGGCAGAGAGACCCAGTACTTC.

The chain has TRBV29-1 and TRBJ1-1, with a possible D match to TRBD1 (6 bases). Germline loops: CDR1 SQVTM, CDR2 ANQGSEA. The ends were cut back, 0 bases at V and 5 bases at J, with 16 bases in the middle. There are 15 residues in the CDR3. CDR3 coding DNA: TGCAGCGTTGAAGATGGGGGCACGAGGGGGACTGAAGCTTTCTTT. Protein: CSVEDGGTRGTEAFF.

This clonotype was observed a handful of times. This chain links TRBV3-2 with TRBJ1-5. TRBV3-2 is a documented pseudogene. This CDR3 contains 14 residues. CDR3 sequence reads: CASSRIGSNQPQHF. The CDR3 coding sequence is TGTGCCAGCAGCAGAATTGGGAGCAATCAGCCCCAGCATTTT.

About this clonotype itself: The CDR3 carries no conserved terminal phenylalanine or tryptophan, so it likely arises from a read error. The DNA is omitted, as the CDR3 cannot be located on it reliably, and the CDR3 follows TCRdb's listing. This chain connects TRBV10-3 to TRBJ1-3; the D call of TRBD1 is as the table states it, not checked on the DNA. A total of 8 residues make up the CDR3, ends included. CDR1 is ENHRY and CDR2 is SYGVKD in the germline V gene. The CDR3 protein is CAISETWA.